This TCR beta chain appears in the sequencing data of a study of blood T cell repertoires in COVID-19. Study-wide background: The United States, Italy and Spain were the sources of the acute and convalescent COVID-19 samples. PBMCs, B-cell-depleted T cells, or T cells provided the cDNA or gDNA that made up the material.

Per the authors' pipeline: Estimated nucleated cell counts came from reference gene primer amplification. Sequencing was performed with immunoSEQ multiplex PCR; in TCRdb, only in-frame clones are kept and a portion is missing. Clone size and the V and J calls come from that table; the DNA yielded D and trimming. This sample has about 370,000 clones, with 80% to 90% found just once. The receptor's source is a young man who had recovered from COVID-19. Material: PBMCs or T cells enriched from blood (not recorded which).

The CDR3 bases are TGTGCCAGCAGCTTGTCTCAGGGGGCGCGTGGCTATGGCTACACCTTC. This sequence encodes CASSLSQGARGYGYTF. The V and J genes are TRBV5-4 and TRBJ1-2, with 8 bases that match TRBD1. Germline assignment: CDR1 SGHNT and CDR2 YYREEE (reference sequence). The J segment lost 4 bases and the V segment lost 1 base, leaving 9 bases of the junction unmatched. CDR3 length equals 16 residues.